Listed below are T cell receptor beta chains from one sample, sequenced in a study of T cells in Graves' hyperthyroidism and ophthalmopathy. TCRdb recomputed calls from the multiplex PCR reads with MiXCR, one row per CDR3 protein. In the table there are roughly 700,000 distinct CDR3 sequences, just over 35% of which are singletons. Input material: blood. These receptors were obtained from a woman between 40 and 50 years old with Graves' hyperthyroidism. CDR3s include the opening cysteine and the closing phenylalanine or tryptophan. Fields, in order: V gene, D gene, J gene, clone size, CDR3 protein, CDR3 DNA. A D gene is named only where the DNA matches it firmly. Clone size is given for some rows only: seen once, a few or many times, or a class if the clone is expanded.

>TRBV7-9|.|TRBJ2-7|few
CASSLLRDGTYEQYF
TGCGCCAGCAGCCTTCTCCGGGACGGAACCTACGAGCAGTACTTC
>TRBV7-3|.|TRBJ2-7|many
CASSLTRESYEQYF
TGTGCCAGCAGCTTAACTCGGGAGTCCTACGAGCAGTACTTC
>TRBV5-5|.|TRBJ1-4|many
CASSLSRVEKLFF
TGTGCCAGCAGCTTGTCCAGGGTTGAAAAACTGTTTTTT
>TRBV15|.|TRBJ1-1|few
CASLGVDTEAFF
TGTGCCAGCCTGGGGGTGGACACTGAAGCTTTCTTT
>TRBV7-9|.|TRBJ1-2|many
CASSLDRGSADYGYTF
TGTGCCAGCAGCTTAGACCGGGGCAGTGCGGACTATGGCTACACCTTC
>TRBV2|.|TRBJ1-2|few
CASSYGREANYGYTF
TGTGCCAGCAGTTATGGCAGGGAAGCTAACTATGGCTACACCTTC
>TRBV20-1|.|TRBJ2-7|.
CSAGTLGSSSYEQYF
TGCAGTGCTGGGACGCTGGGGTCAAGCTCCTACGAGCAGTACTTC
>TRBV28|TRBD1|TRBJ1-4|.
CASSLTGTGINEKLFF
TGTGCCAGCAGTTTAACCGGGACAGGGATTAATGAAAAACTGTTTTTT
>TRBV5-6|.|TRBJ2-7|.
CASSLRGLGSGYEQYF
TGTGCCAGCAGCTTAAGAGGATTGGGCTCGGGGTACGAGCAGTACTTC
>TRBV4-3|.|TRBJ1-1|.
CASSQSGTRLGAFF
TGCGCCAGCAGCCAGTCAGGGACACGCCTGGGCGCTTTCTTT
>TRBV6-5|.|TRBJ2-3|few
CASSSFSGSTDTQYF
TGTGCCAGCAGTTCCTTTAGCGGAAGCACAGATACGCAGTATTTT
>TRBV29-1|TRBD1|TRBJ1-1|once
CSAGTGAEAFF
TGCAGCGCCGGGACAGGGGCTGAAGCTTTCTTT
>TRBV12-3/TRBV12-4|.|TRBJ1-3|many
CASRPGTSSGNTIYF
TGTGCCAGCAGGCCAGGGACCAGCTCTGGAAACACCATATATTTT
>TRBV4-3|.|TRBJ2-5|.
CASSQDHGQETQYF
TGCGCCAGCAGCCAAGACCATGGGCAAGAGACCCAGTACTTC
>TRBV29-1|.|TRBJ1-5|.
CSARQDNQPQHF
TGCAGCGCAAGACAGGACAATCAGCCCCAGCATTTT
>TRBV29-1|.|TRBJ1-2|many
CSVVGGDGYTF
TGCAGCGTTGTAGGGGGGGACGGCTACACCTTC
>TRBV10-2|TRBD2|TRBJ2-2|many
CASSEPKRGGTGELFF
TGCGCCAGCAGTGAACCCAAGCGGGGTGGGACCGGGGAGCTGTTTTTT
>TRBV2|.|TRBJ1-5|many
CASTQGLGSNQPQHF
TGTGCCAGCACCCAAGGACTTGGGAGCAATCAGCCCCAGCATTTT
>TRBV7-9|.|TRBJ2-5|few
CASSQGGVEETQYF
TGTGCCAGCAGCCAAGGGGGAGTGGAAGAGACCCAGTACTTC
>TRBV11-2|.|TRBJ2-5|.
CASSLGGPRAGREETQYF
TGTGCCAGCAGCTTAGGGGGACCCCGGGCAGGACGCGAAGAGACCCAGTACTTC
>TRBV19|.|TRBJ1-2|.
CASSRDGADYGYTF
TGTGCCAGTAGTCGAGACGGGGCGGACTATGGCTACACCTTC
>TRBV27|.|TRBJ1-3|once
CASSPTGMPGNTIYF
TGTGCCAGCAGTCCTACAGGGATGCCTGGAAACACCATATATTTT
>TRBV7-2|.|TRBJ2-7|many
CASSLVHQGSEQYF
TGTGCCAGCAGCTTAGTACATCAGGGGTCCGAGCAGTACTTC
>TRBV20-1|.|TRBJ2-7|many
CSARESGRKNEQYF
TGCAGTGCTAGAGAATCAGGGAGAAAGAACGAGCAGTACTTC
>TRBV9|.|TRBJ2-5|.
CASSAPGTQETQYF
TGTGCCAGCAGCGCACCAGGGACTCAAGAGACCCAGTACTTC
>TRBV19|.|TRBJ2-2|.
CASSIVLTNTGELFF
TGTGCCAGTAGTATTGTACTAACGAACACCGGGGAGCTGTTTTTT